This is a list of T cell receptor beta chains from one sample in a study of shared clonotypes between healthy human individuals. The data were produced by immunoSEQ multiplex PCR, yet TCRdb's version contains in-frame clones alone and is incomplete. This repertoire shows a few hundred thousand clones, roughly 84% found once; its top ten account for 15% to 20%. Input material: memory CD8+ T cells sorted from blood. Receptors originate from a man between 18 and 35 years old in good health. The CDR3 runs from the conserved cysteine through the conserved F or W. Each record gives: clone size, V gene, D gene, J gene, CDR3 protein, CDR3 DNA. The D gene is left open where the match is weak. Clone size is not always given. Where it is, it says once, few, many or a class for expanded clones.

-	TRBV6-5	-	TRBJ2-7	CASSNPPGPWGEQYF	TGTGCCAGCAGTAACCCCCCGGGACCCTGGGGTGAGCAGTACTTC
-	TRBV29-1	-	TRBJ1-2	CSVDGNYGYTF	TGCAGCGTTGACGGGAACTATGGCTACACCTTC
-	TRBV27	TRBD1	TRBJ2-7	CASTTLGPGGHEQYF	TGTGCCAGCACCACGTTGGGGCCAGGGGGCCACGAGCAGTACTTC
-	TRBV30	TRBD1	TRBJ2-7	CAWEIINRGSYEQYF	TGTGCCTGGGAAATTATAAACAGGGGTTCCTACGAGCAGTACTTC
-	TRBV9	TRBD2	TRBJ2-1	CASSPSGSYNEQFF	TGTGCCAGCAGCCCTAGCGGATCCTACAATGAGCAGTTCTTC
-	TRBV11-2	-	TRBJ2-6	CASSLAPGYSGANVLTF	TGTGCCAGCAGCTTAGCCCCGGGGTACTCTGGGGCCAACGTCCTGACTTTC
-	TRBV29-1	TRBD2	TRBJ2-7	CSAGSLAGDLSEQYF	TGCAGCGCAGGTAGTCTAGCGGGAGATTTAAGCGAGCAGTACTTC
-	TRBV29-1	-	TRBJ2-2	CSVLGGHSNTGELFF	TGCAGCGTCTTGGGGGGCCATTCGAACACCGGGGAGCTGTTTTTT
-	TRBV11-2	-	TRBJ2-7	CASSLGHYEQYF	TGTGCCAGCAGCCTAGGACACTACGAGCAGTACTTC
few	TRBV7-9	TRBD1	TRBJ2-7	CASSHGQGARYEQYF	TGTGCCAGCAGCCACGGACAGGGAGCGCGGTACGAGCAGTACTTC
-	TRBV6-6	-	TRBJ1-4	CASSYGGSEKLFF	TGTGCCAGCAGTTACGGGGGTTCCGAAAAACTGTTTTTT
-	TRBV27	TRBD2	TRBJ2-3	CASSSGLGLGDTQYF	TGTGCCAGCAGTTCCGGACTAGGTCTGGGAGATACGCAGTATTTT
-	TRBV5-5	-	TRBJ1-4	CASSSSGAAIELFF	TGTGCCAGCAGTTCGTCTGGGGCAGCCATAGAACTGTTTTTT
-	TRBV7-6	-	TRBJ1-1	CASSLVAFF	TGTGCCAGCAGCTTAGTGGCTTTCTTT
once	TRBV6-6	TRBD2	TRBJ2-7	CASSYSRLAGGLEQYF	TGTGCCAGCAGTTACTCGAGACTAGCGGGAGGGCTCGAGCAGTACTTC
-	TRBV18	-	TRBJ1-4	CASSPEGTADEKLFF	TGTGCCAGCTCACCGGAGGGAACGGCGGATGAAAAACTGTTTTTT
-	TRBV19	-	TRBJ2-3	CASSWGVLTDTQYF	TGTGCCAGTAGTTGGGGGGTTCTCACAGATACGCAGTATTTT
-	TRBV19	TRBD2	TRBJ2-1	CASGSDGTSEGNEQFF	TGTGCCAGCGGGTCCGACGGGACTAGCGAAGGGAATGAGCAGTTCTTC
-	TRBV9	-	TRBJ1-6	CASSDEQGPNSPLHF	TGTGCCAGCAGTGATGAGCAGGGGCCCAATTCACCCCTCCACTTT
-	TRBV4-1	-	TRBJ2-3	CASSQDTQGWSDTQYF	TGCGCCAGCAGCCAAGACACGCAGGGATGGTCAGATACGCAGTATTTT
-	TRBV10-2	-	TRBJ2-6	CASSEPYRAGANVLTF	TGCGCCAGCAGTGAGCCTTACAGGGCTGGGGCCAACGTCCTGACTTTC
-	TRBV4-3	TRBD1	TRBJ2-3	CASSQDLTGQRTDTQYF	TGCGCCAGCAGCCAAGATCTTACGGGACAGCGCACAGATACGCAGTATTTT
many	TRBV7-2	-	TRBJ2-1	CASSLITSSSSYNEQFF	TGTGCCAGCAGCTTAATCACTAGCTCCAGCTCCTACAATGAGCAGTTCTTC
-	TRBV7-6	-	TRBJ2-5	CASSWGAGETQYF	TGTGCCAGCAGCTGGGGGGCCGGAGAGACCCAGTACTTC
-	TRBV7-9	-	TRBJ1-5	CASSLVGGGQPQHF	TGTGCCAGCAGCTTGGTCGGGGGAGGTCAGCCCCAGCATTTT
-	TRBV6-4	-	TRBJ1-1	CASSDIPGSEAFF	TGTGCCAGCAGTGACATCCCGGGGAGTGAAGCTTTCTTT
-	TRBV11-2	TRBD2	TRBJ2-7	CASSFHGLAGDMYEQYF	TGTGCCAGCAGCTTCCATGGACTAGCGGGAGATATGTACGAGCAGTATTTC
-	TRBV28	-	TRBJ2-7	CASSLGAAYEQYF	TGTGCCAGCAGTTTAGGGGCCGCCTACGAGCAGTACTTC
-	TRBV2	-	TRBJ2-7	CASSSLDSYEQYF	TGTGCCAGCAGTTCCCTGGACAGCTACGAGCAGTACTTC
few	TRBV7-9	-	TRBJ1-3	CASSSKFFSGNTIYF	TGTGCCAGCAGCTCCAAGTTCTTTTCTGGAAACACCATATATTTT
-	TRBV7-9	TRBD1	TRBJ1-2	CASSFGQGINYGYTF	TGTGCCAGCAGCTTTGGACAGGGGATTAACTATGGCTACACCTTC
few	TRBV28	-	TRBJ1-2	CASSSPGPPGFYGYTF	TGTGCCAGCAGTTCACCCGGACCCCCAGGATTCTATGGCTACACCTTC
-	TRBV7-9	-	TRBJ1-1	CASSSTGSSTEAFF	TGTGCCAGCAGCTCCACAGGGTCGAGCACTGAAGCTTTCTTT
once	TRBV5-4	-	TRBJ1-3	CASSLSGSGNTIYF	TGTGCCAGCAGCTTGTCAGGGTCTGGAAACACCATATATTTT
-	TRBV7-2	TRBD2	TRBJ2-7	CASSLAFASGRREQYF	TGTGCCAGCAGCTTAGCGTTCGCTAGCGGGAGACGCGAGCAGTACTTC
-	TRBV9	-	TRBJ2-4	CASSVGLEVNIQYF	TGTGCCAGCAGCGTAGGACTAGAAGTAAACATTCAGTACTTC
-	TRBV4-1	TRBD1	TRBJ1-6	CASSQRGTGGNSPLHF	TGCGCCAGCAGCCAAAGAGGGACAGGGGGCAATTCACCCCTCCACTTT
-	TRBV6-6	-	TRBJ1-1	CASSYSAGGTEAFF	TGTGCCAGCAGTTACTCCGCGGGGGGCACTGAAGCTTTCTTT
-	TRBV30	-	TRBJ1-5	CAWSGVHSNQPQHF	TGTGCCTGGAGTGGGGTTCATAGCAATCAGCCCCAGCATTTT
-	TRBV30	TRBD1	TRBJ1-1	CAWTLGQGGGNTEAFF	TGTGCCTGGACTCTGGGACAGGGAGGAGGGAACACTGAAGCTTTCTTT
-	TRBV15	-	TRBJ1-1	CATSRESEGPLNTEAFF	TGTGCCACCAGCAGAGAATCGGAGGGGCCGTTGAACACTGAAGCTTTCTTT
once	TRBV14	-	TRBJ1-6	CASSQDQLNSPLHF	TGTGCCAGCAGCCAAGATCAACTAAATTCACCCCTCCACTTT
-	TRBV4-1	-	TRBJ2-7	CASSGLGSYEQYF	TGCGCCAGCAGCGGTCTGGGTTCCTACGAGCAGTACTTC
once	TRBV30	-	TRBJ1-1	CAWSPNREVGAFF	TGTGCCTGGAGCCCAAACAGGGAGGTAGGAGCTTTCTTT
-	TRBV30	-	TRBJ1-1	CAWSVLGPRGAKVRNTEAFF	TGTGCCTGGAGTGTACTGGGCCCCCGGGGGGCGAAAGTTCGGAACACTGAAGCTTTCTTT
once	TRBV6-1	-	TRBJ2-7	CASSELGGEDEQYF	TGTGCCAGCAGTGAACTAGGGGGGGAGGACGAGCAGTACTTC
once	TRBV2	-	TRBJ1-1	CASVVGGGFGQYTEAFF	TGTGCCAGCGTGGTCGGTGGGGGTTTTGGTCAGTACACTGAAGCTTTCTTT
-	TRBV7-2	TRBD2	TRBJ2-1	CASSPRTSGPSYNEQFF	TGTGCCAGCAGCCCCCGGACTAGCGGGCCCTCCTACAATGAGCAGTTCTTC
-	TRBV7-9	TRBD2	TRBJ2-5	CASSSPLGGGETQYF	TGTGCCAGCAGCTCCCCCCTGGGGGGGGGAGAGACCCAGTACTTC
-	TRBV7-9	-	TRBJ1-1	CASSLALFFGDPYTEAFF	TGTGCCAGCAGCTTAGCCCTTTTCTTCGGGGATCCATACACTGAAGCTTTCTTT
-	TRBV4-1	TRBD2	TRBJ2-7	CASSQAWLAGSHEQYF	TGCGCCAGCAGCCAAGCATGGCTAGCGGGTTCCCACGAGCAGTACTTC
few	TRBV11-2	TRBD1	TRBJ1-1	CASSSGTAWLTEAFF	TGTGCCAGCAGCTCTGGGACAGCTTGGCTCACTGAAGCTTTCTTT
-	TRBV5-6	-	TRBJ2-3	CASILMIPDTQYF	TGTGCCAGCATCCTTATGATCCCAGATACGCAGTATTTT
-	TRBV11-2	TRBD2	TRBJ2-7	CASSQLTSGIYEQYF	TGTGCCAGCAGCCAATTGACTAGCGGGATTTACGAGCAGTACTTC
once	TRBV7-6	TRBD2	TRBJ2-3	CASSLLAGGALSTDTQYF	TGTGCCAGCAGCTTACTAGCGGGGGGGGCCCTTAGCACAGATACGCAGTATTTT
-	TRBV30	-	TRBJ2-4	CAWSGRTPDGKNIQYF	TGTGCCTGGAGTGGTCGCACTCCGGATGGCAAAAACATTCAGTACTTC
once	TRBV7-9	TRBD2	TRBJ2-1	CAAIEREGNINEQFF	TGTGCCGCAATAGAGCGGGAGGGTAATATCAATGAGCAGTTCTTC
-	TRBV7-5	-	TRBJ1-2	CARSLVHRDGYTF	TGTGCCAGAAGCTTGGTACACAGGGATGGCTACACCTTC
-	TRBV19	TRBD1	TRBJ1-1	CASSRDRGAEAFF	TGTGCCAGTAGTAGGGACAGGGGAGCTGAAGCTTTCTTT